This passage covers 19 T cell receptor beta chains from one sample sequenced in a study of T cell changes during pregnancy in multiple sclerosis. Libraries were prepared by immunoSEQ multiplex PCR; TCRdb keeps only in-frame clonotypes and omits some of them. The data contain tens of thousands of clones, around 90% of them singletons. The sequences come from CD8+ T cells from peripheral blood mononuclear cells, collected before pregnancy. The receptors shown here come from a female donor with multiple sclerosis, enrolled in a pregnancy study.

This sequence joins TRBV6-1 and TRBJ2-6, with TRBD1 matching over 7 bases. J gave up 3 bases and V 7 bases, and 6 bases lay outside the gene matches. The CDR3 spans 15 residues. The germline V gene has CDR1 MNHNS and CDR2 SASEGT. CDR3 DNA sequence: TGTGCCAGCATCCGACAGGGAAGTGGGGCCAACGTCCTGACTTTC. Translated: CASIRQGSGANVLTF.

J is TRBJ1-1 and V is TRBV2; no reliable D call. This CDR3 has 11 amino acids. Germline V gene lookup returns CDR1 SNHLY and CDR2 FYNNEI. The V end was cut by 8 bases, the J end by 5 bases, with 9 bases between. As DNA, the CDR3 is TGTGCCAGCGGGGAGGGAACTGAAGCTTTCTTT. Translated: CASGEGTEAFF.

Only one count was recorded for this clone. This sequence joins TRBV27 and TRBJ2-5, with 9 bases lining up with TRBD1. Trimming removed 7 bases from V and 4 bases from J; junction bases left unmatched: 13. CDR1 and CDR2 (germline): MNHEY, SMNVEV (reference sequence). The length of the CDR3 is 16 residues. The CDR3 is CASTSQGALLGETQYF. The CDR3 region has the DNA TGTGCCAGCACTTCACAGGGGGCACTGCTCGGAGAGACCCAGTACTTC.

The chain links TRBV27 to TRBJ1-1; D unclear. The germline V gene has CDR1 MNHEY and CDR2 SMNVEV (reference sequence). This CDR3 is built from 15 residues. Trimming removed 0 bases from V and 4 bases from J, with 12 bases in between. This chain's CDR3 is CASSLSIAGFTEAFF. The CDR3 DNA reads as TGTGCCAGCAGTTTATCGATAGCCGGGTTCACTGAAGCTTTCTTT.

The V and J genes are TRBV2 and TRBJ2-5, with no clear D. Germline loops: CDR1 SNHLY, CDR2 FYNNEI. V lost 4 bases and J 5 bases, leaving 11 bases between the germline ends. The CDR3 length is 13 residues. Here the CDR3 reads CASSGRIGETQYF. In DNA, the CDR3 is TGTGCCAGCAGTGGACGGATCGGGGAGACCCAGTACTTC.

The chain uses TRBV5-1 and TRBJ2-1; 11 positions agree with TRBD2. The CDR3 length is 14 residues. Germline CDR1 and CDR2: SGHRS and YFSETQ. After removal of 2 bases from V and 6 bases from J, the junction contained 1 base not matched to a gene. The CDR3 spells CASSFLAGGNEQFF. CDR3 in DNA: TGCGCCAGCAGCTTCCTAGCGGGGGGCAATGAGCAGTTCTTC.

This chain uses TRBV6-5 with TRBJ2-1, with 8 bases fitting TRBD2. There are 13 residues in the CDR3. Germline V lookup: CDR1 MNHEY, CDR2 SVGAGI. Germline trimming cut 8 bases from V and 5 bases from J; bases unmatched to any gene: 5. CDR3 sequence (DNA): TGTGCCAGCGAGCGGGGGAACAACAATGAGCAGTTCTTC. Amino acids: CASERGNNNEQFF.

This clone appeared a single time. This chain connects TRBV25-1 to TRBJ2-2; TRBD2 is a possible D gene (5 bases). This CDR3 is 15 amino acids long. Germline CDR1 and CDR2: MGHDK and SYGVNS. V gave up 1 base and J gave up 3 bases, with 9 bases separating them. The CDR3 DNA reads TGTGCCAGCAGTGAATCTTTGCGGGACACCGGGGAGCTGTTTTTT. Its protein is CASSESLRDTGELFF.

CDR3 sequence: CASSLIVGAGSGNTIYF. The DNA for the CDR3 is TGTGCCAGCAGCTTGATCGTGGGCGCGGGCTCTGGAAACACCATATATTTT. This chain connects TRBV5-5 to TRBJ1-3; D is unclear. The V and J ends lost 1 base and 0 bases respectively, with 14 bases between them. CDR3 length equals 17 residues. The germline gives CDR1 SGHKS, CDR2 YYEKEE (reference sequence).

The V gene is TRBV27, the J gene TRBJ1-4; a possible D gene is TRBD1 (5 bases). The CDR3 totals 15 residues. V lost 4 bases to trimming and J lost 5 bases, with 14 bases between them. Germline V CDR1 and CDR2: MNHEY, SMNVEV (reference sequence). The CDR3 bases are TGTGCCAGCAGTTCTCCCGCAGGGCTGAATGAAAAACTGTTTTTT. Translated: CASSSPAGLNEKLFF.

This sequence joins TRBV6-5 and TRBJ1-2; D call uncertain. The CDR3 consists of 14 residues. Trimming removed 0 bases at V and 4 bases at J, with 9 bases between. Germline CDR1 is MNHEY and CDR2 is SVGAGI. For the CDR3, the DNA is TGTGCCAGCAGTTACTCAGAGGGTGCCTATGGCTACACCTTC. Residues: CASSYSEGAYGYTF.

The chain employs TRBV2 and TRBJ2-1; 15 positions match TRBD2. This CDR3 comprises 18 residues. The J segment lost 12 bases and the V segment lost 9 bases, leaving 21 bases of the junction unmatched. Germline CDR1 and CDR2: SNHLY and FYNNEI. Here the CDR3 reads CASLELSPGLAGGFGQFF. CDR3 nucleotide sequence: TGTGCCAGTCTAGAACTCAGCCCGGGACTAGCGGGGGGTTTCGGGCAGTTCTTC.

The chain links TRBV9 to TRBJ2-2; D remains unclear. The germline gives CDR1 SGDLS, CDR2 YYNGEE. The ends were cut back, 0 bases at V and 6 bases at J, with 12 bases in the middle. This CDR3 has 15 residues. Written as DNA, the CDR3 is TGTGCCAGCAGCGTAGACGAGTTCCTGTCCGGGGAGCTGTTTTTT. As protein: CASSVDEFLSGELFF.

The chain carries TRBV6-6 and TRBJ1-1; 12 bases line up with TRBD1. Trimming at V came to 8 bases and at J to 6 bases, leaving 10 bases not matched to a gene. This CDR3 region has 15 residues. Germline CDR1 and CDR2: MNHNY and SVGAGI (reference sequence). The DNA of the CDR3 is TGTGCCAGCGGGAGTAAGGGGACAGGGGGCTCTGAAGCTTTCTTT. This encodes CASGSKGTGGSEAFF.

This sequence joins TRBV19 and TRBJ1-1, with 8 nucleotides matching TRBD1. There are 13 residues in the CDR3. The V gene's germline CDR1 is LNHDA and CDR2 SQIVND (reference sequence). The V and J ends lost 6 bases and 0 bases, in that order; junction bases with no gene match: 0. The DNA for the CDR3 is TGTGCCAGTAGCAGGGGGCTGAACACTGAAGCTTTCTTT. Encoded protein: CASSRGLNTEAFF.

This sequence joins TRBV6-5 and TRBJ1-2; no definite D call. The germline V and J ends were trimmed by 4 bases and 4 bases, with 13 bases remaining between them. This CDR3 is 14 amino acids long. Germline CDR1 is MNHEY and CDR2 is SVGAGI. The CDR3 protein is CASSSDTGLYGYTF. CDR3 nucleotide sequence: TGTGCCAGCAGTTCCGACACCGGTCTCTATGGCTACACCTTC.

The chain carries TRBV27 and TRBJ2-3, with a tentative D call TRBD2 (5 bases). Germline V lookup: CDR1 MNHEY, CDR2 SMNVEV (reference sequence). Trimming stripped 1 base from V and 0 bases from J, with 17 bases between. The CDR3 runs to 18 residues. The CDR3 sequence is CASSLLAKEGTSTDTQYF. The CDR3 DNA follows: TGTGCCAGCAGTTTATTAGCCAAAGAGGGAACTAGCACAGATACGCAGTATTTT.

V gene TRBV7-9 combines with J gene TRBJ1-4, with a weak D call TRBD1 (6 bases). With 6 bases removed from V and 8 bases from J, the gap between germline ends came to 13 bases. Per the germline V gene, CDR1 is SEHNR and CDR2 is FQNEAQ (reference sequence). There are 13 residues in the CDR3. The CDR3, as DNA: TGTGCCAGCAGTCTAGGCGGGGGCGAAAAACTGTTTTTT. Protein: CASSLGGGEKLFF.

This chain connects TRBV5-6 to TRBJ2-1; the match to TRBD2 covers 8 bases. Trimming took 4 bases from V and 0 from J; bases not matched to a gene: 6. The germline V gene encodes CDR1 SGHDT and CDR2 YYEEEE. This CDR3 has 16 residues. The DNA for the CDR3 is TGTGCCAGCAGCGGCCTGAGCGGGGGCTCCTACAATGAGCAGTTCTTC. It encodes CASSGLSGGSYNEQFF.